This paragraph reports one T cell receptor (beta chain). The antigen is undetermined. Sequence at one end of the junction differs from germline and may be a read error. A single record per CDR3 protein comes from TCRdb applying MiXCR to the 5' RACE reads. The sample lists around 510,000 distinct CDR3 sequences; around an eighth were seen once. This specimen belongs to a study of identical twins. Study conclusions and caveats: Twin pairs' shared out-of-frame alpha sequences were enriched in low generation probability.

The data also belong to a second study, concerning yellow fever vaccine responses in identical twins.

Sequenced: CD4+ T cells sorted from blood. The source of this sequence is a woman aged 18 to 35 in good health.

In DNA form, the CDR3 reads TGCAGTGCGACTACTAGCAATAAGCAGTTCTTC. Protein sequence: CSATTSNKQFF. The chain uses TRBV20-1 and TRBJ2-1; TRBD2 might be the D (6 bases). Germline loops: CDR1 DFQATT, CDR2 SNEGSKA (reference sequence). There are 11 residues in the CDR3.